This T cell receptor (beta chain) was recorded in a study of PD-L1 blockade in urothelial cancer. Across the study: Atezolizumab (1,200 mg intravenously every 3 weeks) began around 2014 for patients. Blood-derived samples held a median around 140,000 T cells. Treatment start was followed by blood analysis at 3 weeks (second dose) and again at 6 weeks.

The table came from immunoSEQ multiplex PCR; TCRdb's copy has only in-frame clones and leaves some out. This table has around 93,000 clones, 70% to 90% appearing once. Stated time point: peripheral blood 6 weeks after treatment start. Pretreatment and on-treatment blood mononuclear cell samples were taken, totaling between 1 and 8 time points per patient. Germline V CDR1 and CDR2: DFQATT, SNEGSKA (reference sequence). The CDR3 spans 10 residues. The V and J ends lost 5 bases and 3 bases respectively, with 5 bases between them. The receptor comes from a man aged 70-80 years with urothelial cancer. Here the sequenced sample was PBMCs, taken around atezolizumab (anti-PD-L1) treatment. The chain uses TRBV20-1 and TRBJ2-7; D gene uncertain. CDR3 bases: TGCAGTGCTGCGAACTACGAGCAGTACTTC. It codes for CSAANYEQYF.